The 6 T cell receptor beta chains below come from one sample, sequenced in a study of cytomegalovirus exposure and HLA in healthy donors. Primers for the PCR totalled 60 Vbeta and 13 Jbeta. The assay was immunoSEQ multiplex PCR, and TCRdb's table has in-frame clones only and misses some. The sample lists around 96,000 clones; 80% were seen once. Sequencing was carried out using PBMCs. These receptors all stem from a young man in good health and CMV-seronegative.

The chain uses TRBV2 and TRBJ2-1, with D possibly matching TRBD1 (5 bases). V was trimmed by 4 bases and J by 0 bases, leaving 13 bases between them. In germline, CDR1 is SNHLY, CDR2 FYNNEI. The CDR3 has 16 residues. CDR3 coding DNA: TGTGCCAGCAGTGGATTGGACACGTACTCCTACAATGAGCAGTTCTTC. Residues: CASSGLDTYSYNEQFF.

This sequence joins TRBV10-3 and TRBJ1-5; 7 nucleotides align to TRBD1. Germline V gene lookup returns CDR1 ENHRY and CDR2 SYGVKD. The CDR3 runs 16 residues. Trimming cost V 2 bases and J 1 base; bases outside gene matches: 5. The CDR3 nucleotides read TGTGCCATCAGTGAGCCGACAGGGCCGAGCAATCAGCCCCAGCATTTT. The encoded protein is CAISEPTGPSNQPQHF.

The rearrangement joins TRBV5-4 to TRBJ2-7, with TRBD2 identical over 7 bases. V was clipped by 4 bases and J by 4 bases; unmatched bases: 11. The CDR3 is 15 residues long. Germline lookup yields CDR1 SGHNT and CDR2 YYREEE (reference sequence). The CDR3 reads CASSRGEQGWYEQYF. CDR3 coding DNA: TGTGCCAGCAGCCGGGGGGAGCAGGGCTGGTACGAGCAGTACTTC.

This clone was seen a few times. The chain is built from TRBV7-9 and TRBJ1-6, with D uncertain. Trimming removed 4 bases from V and 10 bases from J, with 14 bases in between. Looked up from germline, CDR1 is SEHNR and CDR2 is FQNEAQ (reference sequence). The CDR3 is made up of 14 amino acids. The CDR3 loop reads CASSSKGGYSPLHF. CDR3 sequence (DNA): TGTGCCAGCAGCTCTAAGGGCGGGTACTCACCCCTCCACTTT.

J is TRBJ2-7 and V is TRBV7-9; TRBD2 matches 10 bases. V was clipped by 4 bases and J by 7 bases; unmatched bases: 10. This CDR3 contains 15 residues. Germline V gene data show CDR1 as SEHNR and CDR2 as FQNEAQ (reference sequence). The CDR3 nucleotides are TGTGCCAGCAGCTCTAGCGGGGGCCCCCCGGGGGAGCAGTACTTC. Its protein is CASSSSGGPPGEQYF.

The V and J genes are TRBV6-5 and TRBJ1-2, with D possibly being TRBD1 (6 bases). The length of the CDR3 is 15 residues. V shed 8 bases and J shed 7 bases, with 23 bases lying between them. The germline V gene encodes CDR1 MNHEY and CDR2 SVGAGI. CDR3 sequence (DNA): TGTGCCAGCTATCTAAGGCCCCGGGACACGAGTGGCTACACCTTC. Protein product: CASYLRPRDTSGYTF.